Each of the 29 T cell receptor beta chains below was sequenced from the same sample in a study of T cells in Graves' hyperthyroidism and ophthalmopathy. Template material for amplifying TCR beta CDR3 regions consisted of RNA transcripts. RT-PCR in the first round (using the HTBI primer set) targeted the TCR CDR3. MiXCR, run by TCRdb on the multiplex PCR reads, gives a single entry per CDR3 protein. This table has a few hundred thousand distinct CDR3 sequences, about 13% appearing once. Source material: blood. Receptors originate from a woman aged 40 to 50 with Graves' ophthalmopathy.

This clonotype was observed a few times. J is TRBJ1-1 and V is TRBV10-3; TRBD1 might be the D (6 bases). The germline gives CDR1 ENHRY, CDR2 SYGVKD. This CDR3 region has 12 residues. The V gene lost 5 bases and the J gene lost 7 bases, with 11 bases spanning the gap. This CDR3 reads CAISRTAYEAFF. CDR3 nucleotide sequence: TGTGCCATCAGTAGGACAGCATATGAAGCTTTCTTT.

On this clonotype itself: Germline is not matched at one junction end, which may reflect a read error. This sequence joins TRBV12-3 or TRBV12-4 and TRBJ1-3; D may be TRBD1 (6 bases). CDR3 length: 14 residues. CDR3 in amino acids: CASRDRPGGNIIYF. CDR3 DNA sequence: TGTGCCAGCAGGGACAGACCAGGTGGAAACATCATATATTTT.

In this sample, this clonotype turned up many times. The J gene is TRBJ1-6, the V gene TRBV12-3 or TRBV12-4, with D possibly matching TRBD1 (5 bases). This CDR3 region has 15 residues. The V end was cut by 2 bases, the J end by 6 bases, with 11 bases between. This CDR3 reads CASSLSQGPNSPLHF. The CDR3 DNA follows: TGTGCCAGCAGTTTAAGTCAGGGTCCTAATTCACCCCTCCACTTT.

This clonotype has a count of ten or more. This CDR3 is CASSLRKGGEQYF. The CDR3 DNA reads as TGTGCCAGCAGCTTAAGAAAGGGTGGCGAGCAGTACTTC. V gene TRBV7-9 combines with J gene TRBJ2-7; D is unclear. Trimming shortened V by 2 bases and J by 6 bases, and 11 bases separated the two germline ends. The CDR3 consists of 13 residues. The germline V gene encodes CDR1 SEHNR and CDR2 FQNEAQ (reference sequence).

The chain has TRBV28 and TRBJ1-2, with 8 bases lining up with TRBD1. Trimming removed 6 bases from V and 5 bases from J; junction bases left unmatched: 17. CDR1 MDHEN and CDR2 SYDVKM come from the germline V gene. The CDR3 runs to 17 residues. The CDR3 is CASSSWPTGDDLYGYTF. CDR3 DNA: TGTGCCAGCAGCTCCTGGCCGACAGGGGATGACTTATATGGCTACACCTTC.

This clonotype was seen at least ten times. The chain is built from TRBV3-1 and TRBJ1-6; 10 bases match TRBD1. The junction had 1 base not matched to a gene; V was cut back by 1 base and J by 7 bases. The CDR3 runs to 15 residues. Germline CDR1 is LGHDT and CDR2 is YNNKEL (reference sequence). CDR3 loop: CASSQAGQGNSPLHF. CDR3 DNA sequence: TGTGCCAGCAGCCAAGCGGGACAGGGGAATTCACCCCTCCACTTT.

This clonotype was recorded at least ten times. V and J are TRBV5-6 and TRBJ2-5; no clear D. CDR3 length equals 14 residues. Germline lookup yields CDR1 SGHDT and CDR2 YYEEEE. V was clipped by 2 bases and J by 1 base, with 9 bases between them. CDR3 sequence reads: CASSFGTAQETQYF. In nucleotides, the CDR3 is TGTGCCAGCAGCTTCGGTACAGCCCAAGAGACCCAGTACTTC.

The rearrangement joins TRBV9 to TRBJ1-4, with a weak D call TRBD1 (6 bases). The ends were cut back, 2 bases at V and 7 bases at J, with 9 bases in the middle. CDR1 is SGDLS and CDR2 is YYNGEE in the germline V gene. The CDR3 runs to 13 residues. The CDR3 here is CASSVGGGEKLFF. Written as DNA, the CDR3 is TGTGCCAGCAGCGTGGGGGGCGGTGAAAAACTGTTTTTT.

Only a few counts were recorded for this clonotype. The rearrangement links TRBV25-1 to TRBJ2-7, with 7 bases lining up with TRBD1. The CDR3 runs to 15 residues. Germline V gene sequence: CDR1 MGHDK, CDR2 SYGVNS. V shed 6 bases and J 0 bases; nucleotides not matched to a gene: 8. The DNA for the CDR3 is TGTGCCAGCAGCCCCCGGGACAGAATCTCCTACGAGCAGTACTTC. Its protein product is CASSPRDRISYEQYF.

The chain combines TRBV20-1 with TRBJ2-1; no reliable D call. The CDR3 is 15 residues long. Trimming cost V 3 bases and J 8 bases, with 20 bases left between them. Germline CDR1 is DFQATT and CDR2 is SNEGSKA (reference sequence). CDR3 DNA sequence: TGCAGTGCTAGTCGTCTTCAAGGGTTACCAGATGAGCAGTTCTTC. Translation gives CSASRLQGLPDEQFF.

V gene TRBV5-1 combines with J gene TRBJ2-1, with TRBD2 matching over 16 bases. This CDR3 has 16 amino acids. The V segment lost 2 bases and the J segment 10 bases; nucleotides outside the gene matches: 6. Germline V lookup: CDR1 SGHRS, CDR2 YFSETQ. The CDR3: CASSFGTSGGATEQFF. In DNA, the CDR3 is TGCGCCAGCAGCTTTGGGACTAGCGGGGGGGCCACGGAGCAGTTCTTC.

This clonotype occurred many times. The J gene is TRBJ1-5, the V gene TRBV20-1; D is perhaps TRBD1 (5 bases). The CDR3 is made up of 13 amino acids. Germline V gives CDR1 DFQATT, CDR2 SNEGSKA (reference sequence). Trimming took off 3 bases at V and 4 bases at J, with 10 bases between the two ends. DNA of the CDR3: TGCAGTGCTAGGAGGGGACTGAATCAGCCCCAGCATTTT. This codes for CSARRGLNQPQHF.

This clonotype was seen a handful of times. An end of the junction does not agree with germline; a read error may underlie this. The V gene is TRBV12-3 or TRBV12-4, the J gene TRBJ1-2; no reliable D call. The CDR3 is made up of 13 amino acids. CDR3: CANSWGLSGGYTF. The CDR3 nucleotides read TGTGCCAACAGTTGGGGTCTCAGCGGTGGCTACACCTTC.

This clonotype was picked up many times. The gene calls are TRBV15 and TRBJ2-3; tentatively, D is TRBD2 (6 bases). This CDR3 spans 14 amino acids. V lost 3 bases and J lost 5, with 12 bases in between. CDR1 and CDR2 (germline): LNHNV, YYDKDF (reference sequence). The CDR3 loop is CATSSPGLRDTQYF. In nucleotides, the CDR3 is TGTGCCACCAGCAGCCCGGGACTTAGAGATACGCAGTATTTT.

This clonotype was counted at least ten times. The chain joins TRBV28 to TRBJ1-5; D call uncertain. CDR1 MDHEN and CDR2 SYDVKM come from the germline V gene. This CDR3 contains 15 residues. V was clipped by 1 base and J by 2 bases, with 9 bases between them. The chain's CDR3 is CASSLSRVGNQPQHF. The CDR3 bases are TGTGCCAGCAGTTTATCCAGAGTGGGCAATCAGCCCCAGCATTTT.

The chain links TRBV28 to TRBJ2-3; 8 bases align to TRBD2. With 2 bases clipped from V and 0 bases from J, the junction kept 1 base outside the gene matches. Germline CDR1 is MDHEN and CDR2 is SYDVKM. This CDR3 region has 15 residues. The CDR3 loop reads CASSLSGSSTDTQYF. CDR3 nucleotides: TGTGCCAGCAGTTTAAGCGGGAGCAGCACAGATACGCAGTATTTT.

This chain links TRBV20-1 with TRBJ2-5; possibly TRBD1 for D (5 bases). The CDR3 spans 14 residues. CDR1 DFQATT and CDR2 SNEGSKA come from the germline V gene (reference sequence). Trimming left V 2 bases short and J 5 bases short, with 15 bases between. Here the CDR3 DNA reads TGCAGTGCTAGACGACAGACTCCCGGGGAGACCCAGTACTTC. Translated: CSARRQTPGETQYF.

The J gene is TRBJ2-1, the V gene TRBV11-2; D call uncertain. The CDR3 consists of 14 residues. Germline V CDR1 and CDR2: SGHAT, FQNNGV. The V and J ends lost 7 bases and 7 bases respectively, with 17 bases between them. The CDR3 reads CASTDKQMANEQFF. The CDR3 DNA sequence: TGTGCCAGCACCGACAAGCAAATGGCAAATGAGCAGTTCTTC. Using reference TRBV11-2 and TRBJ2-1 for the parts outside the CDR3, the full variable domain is EAGVAQSPRYKIIEKRQSVAFWCNPISGHATLYWYQQILGQGPKLLIQFQNNGVVDDSQLPKDRFSAERLKGVDSTLKIQPAKLEDSAVYLCASTDKQMANEQFFGPGTRLTVL.

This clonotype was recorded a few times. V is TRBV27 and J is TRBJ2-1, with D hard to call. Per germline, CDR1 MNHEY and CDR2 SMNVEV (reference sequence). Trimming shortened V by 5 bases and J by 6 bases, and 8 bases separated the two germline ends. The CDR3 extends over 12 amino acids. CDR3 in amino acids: CASSRARNEQFF. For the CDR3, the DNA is TGTGCCAGCAGTCGGGCTCGCAATGAGCAGTTCTTC.

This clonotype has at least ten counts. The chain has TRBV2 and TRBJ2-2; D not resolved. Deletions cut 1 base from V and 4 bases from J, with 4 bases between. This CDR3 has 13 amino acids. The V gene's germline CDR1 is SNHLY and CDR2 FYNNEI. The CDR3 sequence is CASSEVSTGELFF. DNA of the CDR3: TGTGCCAGCAGTGAAGTATCCACCGGGGAGCTGTTTTTT.

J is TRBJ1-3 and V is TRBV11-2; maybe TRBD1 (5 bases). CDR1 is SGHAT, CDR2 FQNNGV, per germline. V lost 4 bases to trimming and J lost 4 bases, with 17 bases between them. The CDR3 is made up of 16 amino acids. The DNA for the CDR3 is TGTGCCAGCAGCTCCAATTTCGGGACGGACGGAAACACCATATATTTT. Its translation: CASSSNFGTDGNTIYF. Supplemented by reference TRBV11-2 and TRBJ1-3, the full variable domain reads EAGVAQSPRYKIIEKRQSVAFWCNPISGHATLYWYQQILGQGPKLLIQFQNNGVVDDSQLPKDRFSAERLKGVDSTLKIQPAKLEDSAVYLCASSSNFGTDGNTIYFGEGSWLTVV.

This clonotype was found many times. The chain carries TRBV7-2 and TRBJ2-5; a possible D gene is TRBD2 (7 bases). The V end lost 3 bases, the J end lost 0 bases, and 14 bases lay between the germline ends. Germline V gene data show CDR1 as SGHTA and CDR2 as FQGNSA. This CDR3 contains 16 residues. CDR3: CASSLMRGGNQETQYF. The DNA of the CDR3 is TGTGCCAGCAGCTTGATGAGGGGGGGAAACCAAGAGACCCAGTACTTC. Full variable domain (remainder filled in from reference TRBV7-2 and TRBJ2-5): GAGVSQSPSNKVTEKGKDVELRCDPISGHTALYWYRQSLGQGLEFLIYFQGNSAPDKSGLPSDRFSAERTGGSVSTLTIQRTQQEDSAVYLCASSLMRGGNQETQYFGPGTRLLVL.

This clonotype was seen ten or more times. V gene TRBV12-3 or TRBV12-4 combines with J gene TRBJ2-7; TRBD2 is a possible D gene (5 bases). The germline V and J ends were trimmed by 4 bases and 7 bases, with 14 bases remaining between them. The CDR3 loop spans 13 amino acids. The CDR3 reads CASSWVRGNEQYF. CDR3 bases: TGTGCCAGCAGTTGGGTCCGGGGTAATGAGCAGTACTTC.

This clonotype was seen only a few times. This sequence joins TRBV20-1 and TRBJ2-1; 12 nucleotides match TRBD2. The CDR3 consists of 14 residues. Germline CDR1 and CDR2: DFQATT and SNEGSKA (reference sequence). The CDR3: CRIEGTSGYNEQFF. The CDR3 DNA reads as TGCAGGATAGAAGGGACTAGCGGGTACAATGAGCAGTTCTTC.

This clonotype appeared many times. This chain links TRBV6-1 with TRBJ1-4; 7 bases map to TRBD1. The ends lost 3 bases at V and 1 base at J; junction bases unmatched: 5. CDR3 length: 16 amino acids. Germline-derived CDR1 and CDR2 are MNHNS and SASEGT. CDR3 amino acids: CASSDDREVTNEKLFF. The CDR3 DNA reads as TGTGCCAGCAGTGACGACAGGGAAGTAACTAATGAAAAACTGTTTTTT.

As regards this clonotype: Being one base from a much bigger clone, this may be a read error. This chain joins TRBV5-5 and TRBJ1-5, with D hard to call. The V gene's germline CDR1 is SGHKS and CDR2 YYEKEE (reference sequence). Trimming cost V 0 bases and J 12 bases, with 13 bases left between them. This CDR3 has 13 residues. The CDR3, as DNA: TGTGCCAGCAGCTTGGAACCGGTCAAGCTCCAGCATTTT. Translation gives CASSLEPVKLQHF.

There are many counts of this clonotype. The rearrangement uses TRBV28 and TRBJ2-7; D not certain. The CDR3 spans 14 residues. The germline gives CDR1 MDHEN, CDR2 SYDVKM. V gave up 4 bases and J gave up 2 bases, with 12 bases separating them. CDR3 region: CASSSPRTTYEQYF. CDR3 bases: TGTGCCAGCAGTTCACCGCGAACCACCTACGAGCAGTACTTC.

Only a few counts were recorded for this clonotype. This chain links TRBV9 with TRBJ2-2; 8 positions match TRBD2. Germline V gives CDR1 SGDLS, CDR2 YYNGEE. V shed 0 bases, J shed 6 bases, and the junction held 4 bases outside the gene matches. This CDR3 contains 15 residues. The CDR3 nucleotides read TGTGCCAGCAGCGTAGTCGCGGGGGGTTCCGGGGAGCTGTTTTTT. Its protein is CASSVVAGGSGELFF.

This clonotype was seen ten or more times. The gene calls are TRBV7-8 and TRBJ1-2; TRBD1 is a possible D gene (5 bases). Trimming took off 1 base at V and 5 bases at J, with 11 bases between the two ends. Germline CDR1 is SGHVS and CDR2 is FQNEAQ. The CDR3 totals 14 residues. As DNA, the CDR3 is TGTGCCAGCAGCTTAGGCGCGGGGGTATATGGCTACACCTTC. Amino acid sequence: CASSLGAGVYGYTF.